This T cell receptor beta chain was identified during a study of T cell changes during pregnancy in multiple sclerosis. The assay was immunoSEQ multiplex PCR, and TCRdb's table has in-frame clones only and misses some. In the table there are tens of thousands of clones, about nine tenths of which are singletons. The length of the CDR3 is 15 residues. V lost 3 bases to trimming and J lost 3 bases; unmatched junction nucleotides: 4. Germline V gene sequence: CDR1 MNHNY, CDR2 SVGAGI (reference sequence). This clonotype was obtained from a female donor in good health, enrolled as a control in a pregnancy study. The sample in question was peripheral blood, obtained in the third trimester of pregnancy. The chain employs TRBV6-6 and TRBJ2-7; 11 nucleotides align to TRBD1. The CDR3: CASSYRTGGFYEQYF. CDR3 nucleotide sequence: TGTGCCAGCAGTTATCGGACAGGGGGCTTCTACGAGCAGTACTTC.